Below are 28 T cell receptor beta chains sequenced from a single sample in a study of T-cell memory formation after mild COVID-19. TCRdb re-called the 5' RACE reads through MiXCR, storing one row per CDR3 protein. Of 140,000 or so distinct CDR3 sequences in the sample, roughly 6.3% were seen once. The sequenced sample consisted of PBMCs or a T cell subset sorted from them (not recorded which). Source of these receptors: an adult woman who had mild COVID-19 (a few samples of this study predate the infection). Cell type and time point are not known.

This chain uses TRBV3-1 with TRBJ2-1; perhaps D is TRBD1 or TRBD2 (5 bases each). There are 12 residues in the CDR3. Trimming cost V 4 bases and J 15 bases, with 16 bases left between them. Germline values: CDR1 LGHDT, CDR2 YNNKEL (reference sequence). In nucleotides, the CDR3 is TGTGCCAGCAGCCCGGGGACCAGGGATCTGTTCTTC. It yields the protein CASSPGTRDLFF.

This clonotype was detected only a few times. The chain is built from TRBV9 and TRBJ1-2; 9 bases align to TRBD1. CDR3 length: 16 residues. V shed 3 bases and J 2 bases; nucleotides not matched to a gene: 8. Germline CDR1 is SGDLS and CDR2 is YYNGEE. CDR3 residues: CASSAYYRGRNYGYTF. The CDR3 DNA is TGTGCCAGCAGCGCTTACTACAGGGGGCGCAACTATGGCTACACCTTC.

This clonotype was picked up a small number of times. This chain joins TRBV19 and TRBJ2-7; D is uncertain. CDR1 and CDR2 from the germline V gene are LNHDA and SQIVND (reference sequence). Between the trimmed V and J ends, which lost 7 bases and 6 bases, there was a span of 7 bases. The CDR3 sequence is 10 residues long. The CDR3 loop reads CASNTGEQYF. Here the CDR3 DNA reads TGTGCCAGTAACACTGGCGAGCAGTACTTC.

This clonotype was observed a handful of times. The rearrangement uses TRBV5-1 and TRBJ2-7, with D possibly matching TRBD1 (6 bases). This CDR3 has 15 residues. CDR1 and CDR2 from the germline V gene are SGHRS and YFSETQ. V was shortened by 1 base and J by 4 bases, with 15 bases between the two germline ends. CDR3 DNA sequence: TGCGCCAGCAGCTTGCCTCGTCAGGGGCGATACGAGCAGTACTTC. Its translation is CASSLPRQGRYEQYF.

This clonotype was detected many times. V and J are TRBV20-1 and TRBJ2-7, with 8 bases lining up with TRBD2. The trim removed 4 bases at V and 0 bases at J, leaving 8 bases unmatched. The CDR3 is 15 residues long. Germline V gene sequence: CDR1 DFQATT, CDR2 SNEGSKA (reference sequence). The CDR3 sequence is CSATGERGSSYEQYF. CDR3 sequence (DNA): TGCAGTGCTACAGGGGAGCGGGGGTCCTCCTACGAGCAGTACTTC.

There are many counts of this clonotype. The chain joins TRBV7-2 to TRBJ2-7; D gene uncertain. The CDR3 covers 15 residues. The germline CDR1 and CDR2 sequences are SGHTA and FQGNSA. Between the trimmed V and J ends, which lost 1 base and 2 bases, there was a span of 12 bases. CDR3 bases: TGTGCCAGCAGCTTAGGAATTGTGGGCCCCTACGAGCAGTACTTC. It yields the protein CASSLGIVGPYEQYF. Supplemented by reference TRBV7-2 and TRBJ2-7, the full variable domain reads GAGVSQSPSNKVTEKGKDVELRCDPISGHTALYWYRQSLGQGLEFLIYFQGNSAPDKSGLPSDRFSAERTGGSVSTLTIQRTQQEDSAVYLCASSLGIVGPYEQYFGPGTRLTVT.

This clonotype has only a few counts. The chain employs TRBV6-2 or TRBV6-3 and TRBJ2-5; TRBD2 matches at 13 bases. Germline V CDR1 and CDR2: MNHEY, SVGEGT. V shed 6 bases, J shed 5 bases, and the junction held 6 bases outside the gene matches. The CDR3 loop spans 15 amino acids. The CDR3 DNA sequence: TGTGCCAGCAGCCCCGGGACTAGCGGGATGGAGACCCAGTACTTC. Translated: CASSPGTSGMETQYF.

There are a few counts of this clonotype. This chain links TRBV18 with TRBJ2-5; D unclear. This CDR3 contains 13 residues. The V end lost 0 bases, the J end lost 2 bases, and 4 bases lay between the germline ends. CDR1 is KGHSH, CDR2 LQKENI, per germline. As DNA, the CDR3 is TGTGCCAGCTCACCACCGATGCAAGAGACCCAGTACTTC. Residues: CASSPPMQETQYF.

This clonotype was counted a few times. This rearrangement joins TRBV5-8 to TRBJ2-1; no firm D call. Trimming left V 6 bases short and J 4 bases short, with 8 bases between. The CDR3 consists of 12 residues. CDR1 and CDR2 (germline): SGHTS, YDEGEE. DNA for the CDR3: TGTGCCAGCAATCCGCGATACAATGAGCAGTTCTTC. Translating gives CASNPRYNEQFF.

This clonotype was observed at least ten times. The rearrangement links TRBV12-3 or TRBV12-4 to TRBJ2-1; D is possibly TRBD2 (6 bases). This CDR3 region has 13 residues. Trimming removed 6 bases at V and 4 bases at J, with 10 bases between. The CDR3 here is CASSSAGYNEQFF. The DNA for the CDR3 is TGTGCCAGCAGCTCGGCGGGATACAATGAGCAGTTCTTC.

CDR3 DNA sequence: TGTGCCAGCAGTTCTGGCCCCAGGGGAAACACTGAAGCTTTCTTT. It translates to CASSSGPRGNTEAFF. This rearrangement joins TRBV7-9 to TRBJ1-1, with a weak D call TRBD1 (6 bases). Trimming pared 6 bases from V and 2 bases from J, leaving 16 bases between. CDR1 and CDR2 from the germline V gene are SEHNR and FQNEAQ (reference sequence). This CDR3 spans 15 amino acids.

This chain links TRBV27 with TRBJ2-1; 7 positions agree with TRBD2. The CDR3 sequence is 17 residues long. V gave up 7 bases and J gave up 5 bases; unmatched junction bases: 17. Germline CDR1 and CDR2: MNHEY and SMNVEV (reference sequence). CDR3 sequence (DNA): TGTGCCAGCAAAGAAGCGGGGATCTACCGGGGTCACAATGAGCAGTTCTTC. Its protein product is CASKEAGIYRGHNEQFF.

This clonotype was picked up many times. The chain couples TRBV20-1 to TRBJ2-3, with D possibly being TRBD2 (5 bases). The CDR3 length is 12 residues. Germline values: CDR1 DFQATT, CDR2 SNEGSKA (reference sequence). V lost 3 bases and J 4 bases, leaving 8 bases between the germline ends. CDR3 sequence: CSASRDSDTQYF. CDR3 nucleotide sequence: TGCAGTGCTAGTCGGGATTCAGATACGCAGTATTTT.

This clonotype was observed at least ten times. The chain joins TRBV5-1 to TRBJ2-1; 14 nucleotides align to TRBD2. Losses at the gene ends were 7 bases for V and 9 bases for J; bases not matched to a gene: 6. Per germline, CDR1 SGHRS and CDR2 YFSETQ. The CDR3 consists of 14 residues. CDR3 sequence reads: CASGTSGGSGEQFF. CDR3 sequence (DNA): TGCGCCAGCGGGACTAGCGGGGGATCGGGTGAGCAGTTCTTC.

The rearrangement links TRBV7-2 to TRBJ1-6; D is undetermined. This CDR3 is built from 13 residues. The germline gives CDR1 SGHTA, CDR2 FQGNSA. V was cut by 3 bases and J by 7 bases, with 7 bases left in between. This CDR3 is CASSFRGNSPLHF. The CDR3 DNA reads TGTGCCAGCAGCTTCCGAGGGAATTCACCCCTCCACTTT.

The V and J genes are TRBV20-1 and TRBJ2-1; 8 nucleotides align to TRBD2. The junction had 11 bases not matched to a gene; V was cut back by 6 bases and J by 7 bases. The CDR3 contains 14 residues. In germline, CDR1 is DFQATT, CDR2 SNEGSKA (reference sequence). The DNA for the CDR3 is TGCAGTGCGCGGGTAGCGGGACAACGGAATGAGCAGTTCTTC. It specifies CSARVAGQRNEQFF.

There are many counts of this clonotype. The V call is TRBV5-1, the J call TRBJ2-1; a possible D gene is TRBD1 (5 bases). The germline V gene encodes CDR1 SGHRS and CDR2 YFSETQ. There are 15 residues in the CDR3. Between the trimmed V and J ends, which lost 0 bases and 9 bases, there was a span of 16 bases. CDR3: CASSLGPGAVVEQFF. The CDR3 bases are TGCGCCAGCAGCTTGGGTCCTGGGGCAGTTGTTGAGCAGTTCTTC.

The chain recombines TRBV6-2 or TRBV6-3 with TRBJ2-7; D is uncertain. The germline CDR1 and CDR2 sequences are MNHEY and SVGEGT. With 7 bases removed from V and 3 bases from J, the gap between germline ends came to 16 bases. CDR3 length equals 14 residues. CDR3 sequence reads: CASTKGAANYEQYF. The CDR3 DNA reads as TGTGCCAGCACCAAGGGTGCAGCCAACTACGAGCAGTACTTC.

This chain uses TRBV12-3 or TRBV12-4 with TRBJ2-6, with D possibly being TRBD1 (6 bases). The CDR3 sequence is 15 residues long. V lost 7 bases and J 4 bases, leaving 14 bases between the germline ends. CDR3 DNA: TGTGCCAGCACCGCAGGGGCACTCGGGGCCAACGTCCTGACTTTC. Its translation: CASTAGALGANVLTF.

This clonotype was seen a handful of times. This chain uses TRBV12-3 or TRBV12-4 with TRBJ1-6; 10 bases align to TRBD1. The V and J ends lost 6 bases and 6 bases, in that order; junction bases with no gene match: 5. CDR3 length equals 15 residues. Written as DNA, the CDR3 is TGTGCCAGCAGACGCGGGACAGGGGCTAATTCACCCCTCCACTTT. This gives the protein CASRRGTGANSPLHF.

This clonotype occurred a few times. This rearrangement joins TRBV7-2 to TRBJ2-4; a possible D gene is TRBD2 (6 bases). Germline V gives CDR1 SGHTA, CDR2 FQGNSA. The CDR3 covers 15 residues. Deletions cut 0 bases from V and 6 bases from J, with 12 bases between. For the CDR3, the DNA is TGTGCCAGCAGCTTAGCTCTGGGGGACTTAAACATTCAGTACTTC. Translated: CASSLALGDLNIQYF.

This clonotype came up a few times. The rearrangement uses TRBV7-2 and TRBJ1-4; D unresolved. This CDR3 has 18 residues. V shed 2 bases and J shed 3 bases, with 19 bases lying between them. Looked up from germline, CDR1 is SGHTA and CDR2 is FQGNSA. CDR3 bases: TGTGCCAGCAGCTTAACGATTTTATACGGAGCTTCTAATGAAAAACTGTTTTTT. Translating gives CASSLTILYGASNEKLFF.

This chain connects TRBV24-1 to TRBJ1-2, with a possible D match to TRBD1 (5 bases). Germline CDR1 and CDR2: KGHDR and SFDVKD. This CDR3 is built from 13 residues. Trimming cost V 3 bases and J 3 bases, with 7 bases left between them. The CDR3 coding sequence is TGTGCCACCAGTGATGCGGGGGACTATGGCTACACCTTC. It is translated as CATSDAGDYGYTF.

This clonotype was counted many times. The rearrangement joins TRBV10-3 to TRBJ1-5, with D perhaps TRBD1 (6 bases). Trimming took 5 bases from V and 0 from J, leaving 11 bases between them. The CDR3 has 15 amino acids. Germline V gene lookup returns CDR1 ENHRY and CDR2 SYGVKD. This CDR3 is CAISTGTYSNQPQHF. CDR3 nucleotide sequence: TGTGCCATCAGTACAGGGACCTATAGCAATCAGCCCCAGCATTTT.

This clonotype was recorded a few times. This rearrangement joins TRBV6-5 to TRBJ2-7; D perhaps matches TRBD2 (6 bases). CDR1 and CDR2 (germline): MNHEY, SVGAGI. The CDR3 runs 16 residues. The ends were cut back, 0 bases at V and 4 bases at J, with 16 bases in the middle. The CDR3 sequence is CASSYSTLARSYEQYF. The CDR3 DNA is TGTGCCAGCAGTTACTCGACACTAGCCAGGTCTTACGAGCAGTACTTC.

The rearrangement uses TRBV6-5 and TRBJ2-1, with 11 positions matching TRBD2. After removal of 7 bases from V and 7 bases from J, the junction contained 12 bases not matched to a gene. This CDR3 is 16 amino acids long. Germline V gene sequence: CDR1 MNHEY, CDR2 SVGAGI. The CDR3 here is CASKRLFTSGGNEQFF. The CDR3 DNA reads TGTGCCAGCAAGAGGCTGTTCACTAGCGGGGGTAATGAGCAGTTCTTC.

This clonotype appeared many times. CDR3 in amino acids: CASSVGNGGAVRDEQFF. CDR3 in DNA: TGTGCCAGCAGCGTAGGGAACGGGGGGGCCGTTCGCGATGAGCAGTTCTTC. The chain couples TRBV9 to TRBJ2-1; 8 nucleotides line up with TRBD2. The CDR3 covers 17 residues. Trimming removed 0 bases from V and 8 bases from J; junction bases left unmatched: 13. The V gene's germline CDR1 is SGDLS and CDR2 YYNGEE. The full variable domain, completed using reference TRBV9 and TRBJ2-1, is DSGVTQTPKHLITATGQRVTLRCSPRSGDLSVYWYQQSLDQGLQFLIQYYNGEERAKGNILERFSAQQFPDLHSELNLSSLELGDSALYFCASSVGNGGAVRDEQFFGPGTRLTVL.

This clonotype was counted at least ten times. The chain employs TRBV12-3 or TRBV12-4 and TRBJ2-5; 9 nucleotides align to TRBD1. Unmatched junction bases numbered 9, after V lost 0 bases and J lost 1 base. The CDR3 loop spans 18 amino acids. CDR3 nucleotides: TGTGCCAGCAGTTTAGCCTCGCTGGTGGACAGGGGCCAAGAGACCCAGTACTTC. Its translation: CASSLASLVDRGQETQYF.